The entry below describes one TCR beta chain. Its antigen is unknown. These data come from a study of T cell responses to AZD1222 COVID-19 vaccine. Study-wide results and caveats: Possibly, clonal diversity was underestimated; donors were largely white British and included more females. Only six or seven AZD1222 recipients were seropositive at baseline. Across spike, vaccine-associated CD4 TCRs were found, dominant at 160-218 and 743-854.

TCRdb's copy holds only in-frame clones and misses some; the assay was immunoSEQ multiplex PCR. Among about 110,000 clones listed, 86% were seen once. The V end lost 1 base, the J end lost 9 bases, and 12 bases lay between the germline ends. The germline gives CDR1 SEHNR, CDR2 FQNEAQ (reference sequence). The CDR3 is 13 residues long. This sequence originates from an adult in good health. Sample: peripheral blood, taken on day 0 of AZD1222 vaccination. The chain links TRBV7-9 to TRBJ1-1; no reliable D call. CDR3 nucleotide sequence: TGTGCCAGCAGCTTAGTGTCCGGAGAGCAAGCTTTCTTT. Its translation: CASSLVSGEQAFF.